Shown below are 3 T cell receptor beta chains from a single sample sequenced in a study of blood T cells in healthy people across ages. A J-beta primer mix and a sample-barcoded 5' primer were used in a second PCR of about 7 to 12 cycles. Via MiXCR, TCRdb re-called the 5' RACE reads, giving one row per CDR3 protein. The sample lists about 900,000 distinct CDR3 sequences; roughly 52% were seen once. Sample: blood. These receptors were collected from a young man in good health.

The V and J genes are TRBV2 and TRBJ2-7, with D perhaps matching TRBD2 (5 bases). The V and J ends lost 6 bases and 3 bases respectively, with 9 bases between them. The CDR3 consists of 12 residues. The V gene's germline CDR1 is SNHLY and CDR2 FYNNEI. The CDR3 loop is CASRAVGYEQYF. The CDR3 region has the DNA TGTGCCAGCAGAGCGGTGGGCTACGAGCAGTACTTC.

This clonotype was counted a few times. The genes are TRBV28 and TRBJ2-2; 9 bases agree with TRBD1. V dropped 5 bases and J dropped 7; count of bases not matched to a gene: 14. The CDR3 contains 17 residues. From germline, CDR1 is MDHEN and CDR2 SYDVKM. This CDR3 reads CASSRVAGQGTGGELFF. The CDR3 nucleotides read TGTGCCAGCAGTCGTGTGGCCGGACAGGGGACCGGCGGGGAGCTGTTTTTT.

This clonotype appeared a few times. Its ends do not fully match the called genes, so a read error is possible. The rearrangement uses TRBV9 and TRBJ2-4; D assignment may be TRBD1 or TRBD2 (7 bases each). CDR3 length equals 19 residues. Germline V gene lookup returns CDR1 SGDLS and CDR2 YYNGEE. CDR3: CASSVEPGGGPGAKNIQYF. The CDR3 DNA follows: TGTGCCAGTAGCGTAGAGCCAGGGGGGGGACCAGGGGCCAAAAACATTCAGTACTTC.